Following are 19 T cell receptor beta chains from one sample sequenced in a study of blood T cell repertoires in COVID-19. Clones were read by immunoSEQ multiplex PCR, and TCRdb kept only the in-frame ones, dropping some. Altogether 250,000 or so clones are present, roughly nine tenths being singletons, with the ten largest covering 6.2%. Material: peripheral blood. The receptors originated from a man in his sixties with acute or convalescent COVID-19.

This rearrangement joins TRBV19 to TRBJ2-7; no definite D call. This CDR3 spans 17 amino acids. The germline V gene has CDR1 LNHDA and CDR2 SQIVND (reference sequence). V lost 3 bases and J lost 2, with 20 bases in between. The DNA for the CDR3 is TGTGCCAGTAGTATCTCCCCCACGCGGATAGCAGCCTACGAGCAGTACTTC. Its protein product is CASSISPTRIAAYEQYF.

The chain employs TRBV6-5 and TRBJ1-2, with D possibly TRBD1 on 5 matching bases. The germline V and J ends were trimmed by 6 bases and 7 bases, with 15 bases remaining between them. The germline V gene has CDR1 MNHEY and CDR2 SVGAGI. This CDR3 contains 13 residues. The CDR3 protein is CASSGPGWSGYTF. The CDR3 nucleotides read TGTGCCAGCAGCGGACCAGGGTGGAGTGGCTACACCTTC.

V and J are TRBV29-1 and TRBJ2-2; perhaps TRBD2 as D (6 bases). Trimming pared 7 bases from V and 2 bases from J, leaving 11 bases between. This CDR3 region has 13 residues. The germline CDR1 and CDR2 sequences are SQVTM and ANQGSEA. The CDR3 loop reads CSAGSPNTGELFF. The CDR3 region has the DNA TGCAGCGCCGGGAGCCCCAACACCGGGGAGCTGTTTTTT.

V is TRBV3-1 (or the pseudogene TRBV3-2) and J is TRBJ2-5; 7 bases map to TRBD2. The CDR3 is made up of 13 amino acids. V lost 5 bases and J lost 2; bases outside the gene matches: 2. Germline assignment: CDR1 LGHDT and CDR2 YNNKEL (reference sequence). The CDR3 loop is CASSSGLQETQYF. The CDR3 coding sequence is TGTGCCAGCAGCTCGGGACTACAAGAGACCCAGTACTTC.

This clone occurred once. The V call is TRBV18, the J call TRBJ1-6; no definite D call. Per the germline V gene, CDR1 is KGHSH and CDR2 is LQKENI. The germline V and J ends were trimmed by 2 bases and 5 bases, with 10 bases remaining between them. The CDR3 loop spans 15 amino acids. The CDR3 sequence is CASSPRPGNNSPLHF. CDR3 coding DNA: TGTGCCAGCTCACCAAGGCCGGGTAATAATTCACCCCTCCACTTT.

The chain employs TRBV6-6 and TRBJ1-4; 9 bases agree with TRBD1. V trimming: 6 bases; J trimming: 8 bases; junction bases outside the gene matches: 13. Germline loops: CDR1 MNHNY, CDR2 SVGAGI (reference sequence). There are 16 residues in the CDR3. The chain's CDR3 is CASRPLDRGEGEKLFF. CDR3 DNA sequence: TGTGCCAGCAGACCCCTGGACAGGGGCGAAGGAGAAAAACTGTTTTTT.

This clone was seen only once. The genes are TRBV5-1 and TRBJ1-3; TRBD1 is a possible D gene (6 bases). Germline CDR1 is SGHRS and CDR2 is YFSETQ. The CDR3 consists of 12 residues. V lost 4 bases, J lost 8 bases, and 10 bases lay in between. CDR3 protein: CASSQGKDTIYF. CDR3 DNA sequence: TGCGCCAGCAGCCAGGGGAAGGACACCATATATTTT.

The V and J genes are TRBV27 and TRBJ2-3; no firm D call. The V gene's germline CDR1 is MNHEY and CDR2 SMNVEV (reference sequence). The CDR3 sequence is 11 residues long. Trimming shortened V by 8 bases and J by 5 bases, and 8 bases separated the two germline ends. CDR3 residues: CASRRGDTQYF. CDR3 bases: TGTGCCAGCCGCCGAGGAGATACGCAGTATTTT.

V is TRBV10-3 and J is TRBJ2-5; TRBD2 aligns across 10 bases. The CDR3 runs 17 residues. Germline-derived CDR1 and CDR2 are ENHRY and SYGVKD. After removal of 3 bases from V and 0 bases from J, the junction contained 7 bases not matched to a gene. DNA of the CDR3: TGTGCCATCAGTGACTTAGCGGGAGGAGGGAACCAAGAGACCCAGTACTTC. Protein: CAISDLAGGGNQETQYF.

The rearrangement links TRBV12-2 to TRBJ1-5; no DNA check was done on the table's D call, TRBD1. TRBV12-2 is flagged as a pseudogene. The CDR3 extends over 17 amino acids. The CDR3 DNA reads as TGTGCAAGTCGCTTAGACGCAGGGGGCGAGAGCAATCAGCCCCAGCATTTT. It codes for CASRLDAGGESNQPQHF.

The chain combines TRBV7-2 with TRBJ2-1, with 9 bases that match TRBD1. J was trimmed by 7 bases and V by 4 bases; bases with no gene match: 8. CDR3 length equals 15 residues. The germline V gene has CDR1 SGHTA and CDR2 FQGNSA. CDR3 bases: TGTGCCAGCAGCTCTTCCGGGACAGGGAGTAATGAGCAGTTCTTC. It codes for CASSSSGTGSNEQFF.

This rearrangement joins TRBV19 to TRBJ2-1; D might be TRBD2 (5 bases). In germline, CDR1 is LNHDA, CDR2 SQIVND (reference sequence). The CDR3 has 13 amino acids. Trimming left V 3 bases short and J 9 bases short, with 12 bases between. The CDR3 protein is CASSMRAEGEQFF. The DNA of the CDR3 is TGTGCCAGTAGTATGCGGGCCGAGGGTGAGCAGTTCTTC.

The chain is built from TRBV5-6 and TRBJ2-1, with a weak D call TRBD2 (6 bases). Trimming shortened V by 4 bases and J by 5 bases, and 19 bases separated the two germline ends. This CDR3 contains 16 residues. Germline CDR1 reads SGHDT; CDR2 reads YYEEEE. The CDR3 region is CASSPGTDLDHNEQFF. The CDR3 bases are TGTGCCAGCAGCCCCGGGACTGACTTGGACCACAATGAGCAGTTCTTC.

This chain uses TRBV30 with TRBJ2-3; tentative D call: TRBD1 (6 bases). Trimming took off 8 bases at V and 0 bases at J, with 15 bases between the two ends. Germline assignment: CDR1 GTSNPN and CDR2 SVGIG (reference sequence). The CDR3 runs to 14 residues. CDR3 region: CAAPGTQSTDTQYF. The CDR3 nucleotides read TGTGCCGCCCCCGGGACACAGAGCACAGATACGCAGTATTTT.

J is TRBJ1-5 and V is TRBV12-3 or TRBV12-4; D is undetermined. Trimming took 2 bases from V and 6 from J, leaving 5 bases between them. The CDR3 runs 12 residues. The CDR3 region is CASSLTRQPQHF. For the CDR3, the DNA is TGTGCCAGCAGTTTAACGCGTCAGCCCCAGCATTTT.

In its sample, this clone was seen a few times. This sequence joins TRBV6-1 and TRBJ2-2, with 12 bases that match TRBD2. The germline V gene has CDR1 MNHNS and CDR2 SASEGT. This CDR3 region has 18 residues. The V and J ends lost 4 bases and 0 bases, in that order; junction bases with no gene match: 6. CDR3 in DNA: TGTGCCAGCAGTGCCCTAGCGGGAGGGCCCGCGAACACCGGGGAGCTGTTTTTT. It codes for CASSALAGGPANTGELFF.

The rearrangement joins TRBV29-1 to TRBJ2-1; D is undetermined. In germline, CDR1 is SQVTM, CDR2 ANQGSEA. The CDR3 length is 14 residues. Between the trimmed V and J ends, which lost 0 bases and 3 bases, there was a span of 9 bases. The DNA of the CDR3 is TGCAGCGTTGAAGATGCGGAAAGCTACAATGAGCAGTTCTTC. Translating it yields CSVEDAESYNEQFF.

The gene calls are TRBV9 and TRBJ2-7; 7 bases are shared with TRBD2. Trimming removed 4 bases from V and 3 bases from J; junction bases left unmatched: 10. The CDR3 is made up of 15 amino acids. The germline gives CDR1 SGDLS, CDR2 YYNGEE. The CDR3 sequence: CASSPHLAESYEQYF. The CDR3 nucleotides read TGTGCCAGCAGCCCCCATCTAGCGGAGAGCTACGAGCAGTACTTC.

The rearrangement uses TRBV6-2 or TRBV6-3 and TRBJ2-1; 15 bases line up with TRBD2. Germline V gives CDR1 MNHEY, CDR2 SVGEGT. Losses at the gene ends were 0 bases for V and 2 bases for J; bases not matched to a gene: 2. This CDR3 is built from 18 residues. The CDR3 coding sequence is TGTGCCAGCAGTTACTCAGGACTAGCGGGAGGGACCTACAATGAGCAGTTCTTC. It encodes CASSYSGLAGGTYNEQFF.